Below are 26 T cell receptor beta chains sequenced from a single sample in a study of CD8 T cells in Susac syndrome. The RNA, 0.5 to 1 ug, was put through reverse transcription using random hexamers. TCRdb fed the immunoSEQ multiplex PCR reads into MiXCR, producing one record per CDR3 protein. This table holds about 250,000 distinct CDR3 sequences, just over 90% found once. The sample comprised CD4+ T cells from PBMCs. Receptor source: a human donor with multiple sclerosis.

The chain uses TRBV3-1 and TRBJ1-5, with D possibly matching TRBD1 (5 bases). The length of the CDR3 is 14 residues. The germline V and J ends were trimmed by 1 base and 4 bases, with 8 bases remaining between them. Germline CDR1 LGHDT, CDR2 YNNKEL (reference sequence). CDR3 sequence (DNA): TGTGCCAGCAGCCAAGGGGGGTATAATCAGCCCCAGCATTTT. Its translation is CASSQGGYNQPQHF.

The chain links TRBV5-1 to TRBJ2-7; 9 positions match TRBD1. The CDR3 has 15 residues. V dropped 4 bases and J dropped 6; count of bases not matched to a gene: 11. Germline CDR1 and CDR2: SGHRS and YFSETQ. CDR3 nucleotides: TGCGCCAGCAGCGTAGGGGACAGGGTACTGGGCGAGCAGTACTTC. This sequence encodes CASSVGDRVLGEQYF.

The rearrangement joins TRBV3-1 to TRBJ2-5; D may be TRBD1 (5 bases). CDR3 length equals 15 residues. CDR1 is LGHDT, CDR2 YNNKEL, per germline (reference sequence). V was clipped by 0 bases and J by 2 bases, with 10 bases between them. CDR3 in DNA: TGTGCCAGCAGCCAAGACCCTACAGGTCAAGAGACCCAGTACTTC. Encoded protein: CASSQDPTGQETQYF.

The V gene is TRBV5-1, the J gene TRBJ1-6; the D gene is possibly TRBD1 (5 bases). The ends were cut back, 0 bases at V and 14 bases at J, with 15 bases in the middle. Per germline, CDR1 SGHRS and CDR2 YFSETQ. The CDR3 loop spans 14 amino acids. The CDR3 is CASSLETGGSALHF. The CDR3 region has the DNA TGCGCCAGCAGCTTGGAGACCGGGGGTTCGGCCCTCCACTTT.

The chain links TRBV30 to TRBJ2-7; 7 bases are a match to TRBD2. The CDR3 has 17 residues. With 5 bases clipped from V and 5 bases from J, the junction kept 21 bases outside the gene matches. Germline V gene data show CDR1 as GTSNPN and CDR2 as SVGIG (reference sequence). The CDR3 DNA reads TGTGCCTGGTCCGGGAGGTCCCCCAATAGGGAAAGGGACGAGCAGTACTTC. This encodes CAWSGRSPNRERDEQYF.

This rearrangement joins TRBV4-2 to TRBJ2-2; D possibly corresponds to TRBD1 (6 bases). Trimming cost V 4 bases and J 6 bases, with 12 bases left between them. Germline values: CDR1 LGHNA, CDR2 YNFKEQ. The CDR3 extends over 14 amino acids. CDR3 amino acids: CASSREKGAGELFF. CDR3 nucleotides: TGTGCCAGCAGCCGAGAAAAGGGGGCCGGGGAGCTGTTTTTT.

The CDR3 loop is CAISRGDGDKETQYF. CDR3 DNA sequence: TGTGCCATCAGCCGGGGAGATGGGGATAAAGAGACCCAGTACTTC. The chain combines TRBV10-3 with TRBJ2-5, with D tentatively TRBD2 (5 bases). Germline V gives CDR1 ENHRY, CDR2 SYGVKD. The CDR3 has 15 residues. V lost 6 bases and J 3 bases, leaving 17 bases between the germline ends.

The chain recombines TRBV29-1 with TRBJ1-1, with D unclear. There are 12 residues in the CDR3. Germline CDR1 and CDR2: SQVTM and ANQGSEA. V lost 8 bases to trimming and J lost 1 base, with 11 bases between them. In DNA form, the CDR3 reads TGCAGCACGAGACACCCGAACACTGAAGCTTTCTTT. It is translated as CSTRHPNTEAFF.

The chain uses TRBV5-1 and TRBJ1-4; weak D call: TRBD1 (5 bases). CDR1 is SGHRS and CDR2 is YFSETQ in the germline V gene. V was clipped by 6 bases and J by 8 bases, with 20 bases between them. CDR3 length equals 15 residues. The CDR3 sequence: CASKKGAGGEEKLFF. The CDR3 region has the DNA TGCGCCAGCAAAAAAGGGGCGGGGGGTGAAGAAAAACTGTTTTTT.

The chain is built from TRBV15 and TRBJ2-7; the match to TRBD1 covers 7 bases. This CDR3 spans 14 amino acids. Trimming cost V 3 bases and J 5 bases; bases outside gene matches: 7. The V gene's germline CDR1 is LNHNV and CDR2 YYDKDF (reference sequence). CDR3 loop: CATSSGDRENEQYF. The CDR3 nucleotides read TGTGCCACCAGCAGTGGGGACAGAGAAAACGAGCAGTACTTC.

The chain combines TRBV4-1 with TRBJ2-5; 9 positions agree with TRBD1. After removal of 6 bases from V and 4 bases from J, the junction contained 12 bases not matched to a gene. This CDR3 has 16 residues. The germline V gene encodes CDR1 MGHRA and CDR2 YSYEKL. In DNA, the CDR3 is TGCGCCAGCAGACAATCCGGGACAGGGTGGGGAGAGACCCAGTACTTC. Its translation: CASRQSGTGWGETQYF.

This chain connects TRBV19 to TRBJ2-1, with 7 bases aligning to TRBD1. The junction had 22 bases not matched to a gene; V was cut back by 2 bases and J by 9 bases. Looked up from germline, CDR1 is LNHDA and CDR2 is SQIVND (reference sequence). The length of the CDR3 is 19 residues. DNA for the CDR3: TGTGCCAGTAGTATATCGGTTGAGGGGGCGCTTTCTTATCAGTCTGAGCAGTTCTTC. Amino acid sequence: CASSISVEGALSYQSEQFF.

The chain uses TRBV3-1 and TRBJ1-4; D remains ambiguous. Trimming took 1 base from V and 10 from J, leaving 10 bases between them. Germline loops: CDR1 LGHDT, CDR2 YNNKEL (reference sequence). The CDR3 extends over 13 amino acids. The CDR3: CASSQVDGGKLFF. CDR3 nucleotides: TGTGCCAGCAGCCAAGTCGACGGTGGAAAACTGTTTTTT.

The chain has TRBV3-1 and TRBJ2-1, with 10 nucleotides matching TRBD1. Germline V CDR1 and CDR2: LGHDT, YNNKEL (reference sequence). V lost 4 bases, J lost 7 bases, and 4 bases stayed unmatched. The CDR3 has 14 residues. The CDR3 region has the DNA TGTGCCAGCAGCCCAGGACAGGGGGAGAATGAGCAGTTCTTC. Encoded protein: CASSPGQGENEQFF.

This clonotype occurred once. The chain uses TRBV20-1 and TRBJ1-5; TRBD1 might be the D (6 bases). V lost 6 bases, J lost 2 bases, and 14 bases lay in between. The CDR3 length is 14 residues. CDR1 and CDR2 (germline): DFQATT, SNEGSKA (reference sequence). The CDR3 spells CSAQNHRGNQPQHF. The CDR3 DNA reads as TGCAGTGCACAGAACCACAGGGGCAATCAGCCCCAGCATTTT.

The genes are TRBV5-1 and TRBJ1-5; D is undetermined. V lost 0 bases and J lost 5, with 6 bases in between. The germline V gene has CDR1 SGHRS and CDR2 YFSETQ. The CDR3 totals 13 residues. The CDR3 region is CASSLDPDQPQHF. CDR3 DNA sequence: TGCGCCAGCAGCTTGGACCCTGATCAGCCCCAGCATTTT.

This chain connects TRBV29-1 to TRBJ1-5; the match to TRBD1 covers 7 bases. Looked up from germline, CDR1 is SQVTM and CDR2 is ANQGSEA. After removal of 4 bases from V and 2 bases from J, the junction contained 2 bases not matched to a gene. The length of the CDR3 is 13 residues. Written as DNA, the CDR3 is TGCAGCGTTGGAGGACAGGGCAATCAGCCCCAGCATTTT. This sequence encodes CSVGGQGNQPQHF.

The chain couples TRBV2 to TRBJ2-2; 10 bases line up with TRBD2. CDR1 and CDR2 from the germline V gene are SNHLY and FYNNEI. CDR3 size: 15 residues. The ends lost 6 bases at V and 7 bases at J; junction bases unmatched: 8. In nucleotides, the CDR3 is TGTGCCAGCAGCGCTAGCGGGAGTAGGGTCGGGGAGCTGTTTTTT. The encoded protein is CASSASGSRVGELFF.

The rearrangement joins TRBV20-1 to TRBJ2-7; no clear D. Germline CDR1 is DFQATT and CDR2 is SNEGSKA (reference sequence). The CDR3 runs 12 residues. V gave up 0 bases and J gave up 6 bases, with 9 bases separating them. CDR3 in amino acids: CSAREPGSEQYF. DNA of the CDR3: TGCAGTGCTAGAGAGCCCGGGTCCGAGCAGTACTTC.

The chain has TRBV7-9 and TRBJ2-7; perhaps D is TRBD1 or TRBD2 (6 bases each). The CDR3 covers 14 residues. Germline V gene sequence: CDR1 SEHNR, CDR2 FQNEAQ (reference sequence). Deletions cut 4 bases from V and 6 bases from J, with 16 bases between. The CDR3 DNA is TGTGCCAGCAGCTCTAGAGGTAGGGGGGCCGAGCAGTACGTC. Protein sequence: CASSSRGRGAEQYV.

The chain has TRBV30 and TRBJ1-2, with D hard to call. This CDR3 has 12 residues. Trimming cost V 5 bases and J 7 bases, with 14 bases left between them. Per germline, CDR1 GTSNPN and CDR2 SVGIG (reference sequence). CDR3 DNA sequence: TGTGCCTGGCTACCTGGCCACGGTGGCTACACCTTC. Protein: CAWLPGHGGYTF.

The chain couples TRBV3-1 to TRBJ2-7; possibly TRBD1 or TRBD2 for D (5 bases each). The germline V gene has CDR1 LGHDT and CDR2 YNNKEL (reference sequence). V lost 1 base, J lost 6 bases, and 10 bases lay in between. The CDR3 covers 13 residues. CDR3 coding DNA: TGTGCCAGCAGCCAAGGTTGGGGGTTCGAGCAGTACTTC. Translated: CASSQGWGFEQYF.

The chain employs TRBV2 and TRBJ1-1; D not resolved. Germline V gives CDR1 SNHLY, CDR2 FYNNEI. The CDR3 contains 15 residues. Trimming left V 0 bases short and J 2 bases short, with 10 bases between. This CDR3 is CASSEAQAGNTEAFF. The CDR3 DNA sequence: TGTGCCAGCAGTGAAGCGCAGGCCGGTAACACTGAAGCTTTCTTT.

The chain links TRBV9 to TRBJ2-3, with D tentatively TRBD2 (6 bases). V was trimmed by 0 bases and J by 1 base, leaving 12 bases between them. The CDR3 has 16 amino acids. Germline V gene sequence: CDR1 SGDLS, CDR2 YYNGEE. The CDR3 is CASSVGDLGGTDTQYF. CDR3 coding DNA: TGTGCCAGCAGCGTAGGGGACTTGGGTGGCACAGATACGCAGTATTTT.

The chain employs TRBV3-1 and TRBJ1-2; 7 nucleotides align to TRBD1. CDR1 and CDR2 (germline): LGHDT, YNNKEL (reference sequence). This CDR3 has 15 amino acids. V trimming: 1 base; J trimming: 8 bases; junction bases outside the gene matches: 10. The CDR3 coding sequence is TGTGCCAGCAGCCAAGTGAGGGGGCCGCGGAAGGGCTACACCTTC. This encodes CASSQVRGPRKGYTF.

CDR3: CASSQVTGGAQPQHF. The CDR3 region has the DNA TGTGCCAGCAGCCAAGTAACTGGGGGGGCACAGCCCCAGCATTTT. The V and J genes are TRBV3-1 and TRBJ1-5; D perhaps matches TRBD1 (6 bases). The V gene's germline CDR1 is LGHDT and CDR2 YNNKEL (reference sequence). The ends were cut back, 1 base at V and 7 bases at J, with 14 bases in the middle. The CDR3 covers 15 residues.